This T cell receptor beta chain emerged from a study of glioma-infiltrating T cells. Findings of the study overall: Tissue and blood shared very few CDR3 sequences. Gliomas, especially low-grade, showed above-expected tissue-blood divergence; non-neoplastic patients showed below.

This clonotype was seen at least ten times. Its antigen is not identified. The iRepertoire nested amplicon-rescue multiplex PCR amplified TCR alpha and beta CDR3s from RNA. Tissue mRNA or PBMC total RNA, roughly 90-450 ng, went into one-step reverse transcription and amplification. A single record per CDR3 protein comes from TCRdb applying MiXCR to the multiplex PCR reads. Of some 99,000 distinct CDR3 sequences in the sample, 20% to 30% were seen once. The CDR3 has 14 residues. V dropped 6 bases and J dropped 1 base, with 12 bases sitting between them. Germline V gene data show CDR1 as SGHTA and CDR2 as FQGNSA.

The specimen was glioma tissue, nonneoplastic brain tissue, or PBMCs (not recorded which). The sequence derives from a human donor with low-grade glioma or glioblastoma, undergoing nonglioma brain surgery, or in good health (not recorded which). The V gene is TRBV7-2, the J gene TRBJ1-1; weak D call: TRBD1 (5 bases). The CDR3 spells CASSGGGGNTEAFF. The CDR3 bases are TGTGCCAGCAGTGGCGGGGGGGGGAACACTGAAGCTTTCTTT.